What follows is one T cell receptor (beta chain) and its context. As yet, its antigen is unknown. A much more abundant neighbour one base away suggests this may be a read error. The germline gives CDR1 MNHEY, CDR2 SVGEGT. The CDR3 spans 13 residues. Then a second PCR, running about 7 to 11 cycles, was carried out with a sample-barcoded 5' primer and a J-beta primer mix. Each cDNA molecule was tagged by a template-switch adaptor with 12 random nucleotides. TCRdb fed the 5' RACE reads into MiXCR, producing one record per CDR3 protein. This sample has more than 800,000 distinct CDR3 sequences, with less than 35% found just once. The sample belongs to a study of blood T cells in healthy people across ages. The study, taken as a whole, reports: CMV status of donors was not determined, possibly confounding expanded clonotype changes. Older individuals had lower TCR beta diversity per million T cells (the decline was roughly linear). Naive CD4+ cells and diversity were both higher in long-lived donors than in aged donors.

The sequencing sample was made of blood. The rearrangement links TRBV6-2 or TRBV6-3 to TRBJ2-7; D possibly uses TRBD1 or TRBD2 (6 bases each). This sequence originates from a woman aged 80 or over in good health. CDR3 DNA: TGTGCCAGCACCCCGGGGGCGTCCTACAAGCAGTACTTC. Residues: CASTPGASYKQYF.